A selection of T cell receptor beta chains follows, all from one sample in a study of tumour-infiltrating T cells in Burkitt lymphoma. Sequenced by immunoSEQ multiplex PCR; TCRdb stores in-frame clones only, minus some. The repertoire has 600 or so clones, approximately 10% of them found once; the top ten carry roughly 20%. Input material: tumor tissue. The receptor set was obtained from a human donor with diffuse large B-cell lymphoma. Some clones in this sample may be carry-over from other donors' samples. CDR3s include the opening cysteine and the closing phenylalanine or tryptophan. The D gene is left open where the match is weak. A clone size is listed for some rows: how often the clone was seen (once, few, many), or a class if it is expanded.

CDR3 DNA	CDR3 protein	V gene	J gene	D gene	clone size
TGTGCCAGCAGCTTAGCAGGGACAGTGAACTACGAGCAGTACTTC	CASSLAGTVNYEQYF	TRBV11-2	TRBJ2-7	TRBD1	-
TGTGCCAGCAGCCGGACAGGGGGAGGTCAGCCCCAGCATTTT	CASSRTGGGQPQHF	TRBV7-9	TRBJ1-5	TRBD1	-
TGCGCCAGCAGCCAAGTTGCCCCTGGAAACACCATATATTTT	CASSQVAPGNTIYF	TRBV4-3	TRBJ1-3	-	-
TGTGCCAGCAGTGAATTAGGGGGGCGCGGAACCGGGGAGCTGTTTTTT	CASSELGGRGTGELFF	TRBV2	TRBJ2-2	-	-
TGTGCCAGCAGTGAATGGGGAGGGGTTCCTGGAAACACCATATATTTT	CASSEWGGVPGNTIYF	TRBV2	TRBJ1-3	-	few
TGTGCCAGCAGCAAAGGTCGACACAGGGACAATGAGCAGTTCTTC	CASSKGRHRDNEQFF	TRBV21-1	TRBJ2-1	-	-
TGTGCCAGCAGTGAACCTTGGGACGGAGGAAACACCATATATTTT	CASSEPWDGGNTIYF	TRBV2	TRBJ1-3	-	-
TGTGCCAGCAGCCACTCCCCCAGCTATGGCTACACCTTC	CASSHSPSYGYTF	TRBV6-5	TRBJ1-2	-	-
TGCAGCTCAAAACTAGGGACTAGCGGGAGGGTCTCCTACAATGAGCAGTTCTTC	CSSKLGTSGRVSYNEQFF	TRBV29-1	TRBJ2-1	TRBD2	few
TGTGCCAGCAGTTATAGCGGGAGTCCAACCTACGAGCAGTACTTC	CASSYSGSPTYEQYF	TRBV27	TRBJ2-7	TRBD2	-
TGTGCCAGCAGCGTAGGAGGGACGGTGGGTGGCTACACCTTT	CASSVGGTVGGYTF	TRBV9	TRBJ1-2	-	few
TGTGCCAGCAGTTTAGCGGGGGTCCATGGAAACACCATATATTTT	CASSLAGVHGNTIYF	TRBV28	TRBJ1-3	-	-
TGTGCCAGCAGTTCCGTGAGTTGGACTGAAGCTTTCTTT	CASSSVSWTEAFF	TRBV6-5	TRBJ1-1	-	-
TGCGCCAGCAGCCAAGCTAACACTGAAGCTTTCTTT	CASSQANTEAFF	TRBV5-1	TRBJ1-1	-	few
TGTGCCAGCAGTCTTGAGGGCTACGAGCAGTACTTC	CASSLEGYEQYF	TRBV2	TRBJ2-7	-	-
TGTGCCAGCAGCGTAGCCCCAGGGAGACTCAATGAGCAGTTCTTC	CASSVAPGRLNEQFF	TRBV9	TRBJ2-1	-	-
TGTGCCAGCAGGGAATTAACAGGGGGCGAGCAGTACTTC	CASRELTGGEQYF	TRBV27	TRBJ2-7	TRBD1	large
TGTGCCAGCAGTTACGAGGCTAGCGGGAGCCAAGAGACCCAGTACTTC	CASSYEASGSQETQYF	TRBV6-5	TRBJ2-5	TRBD2	-
TGTGCTAGCAGCTTAGCGGGGAACACTGAAGCTTTCTTT	CASSLAGNTEAFF	TRBV7-7	TRBJ1-1	-	large
TGTGCCAGCAGCGTAAACCTACAGGGGAAAGGGCAGCCCCAGCATTTT	CASSVNLQGKGQPQHF	TRBV7-2	TRBJ1-5	TRBD1	-
TGCAGTACCGGCCGGCTAGAGCAGTTCTTC	CSTGRLEQFF	TRBV20-1	TRBJ2-1	-	-
TGTGCCAGCAGCTCCCCGGGCGGGACTGAAGCTTTCTTT	CASSSPGGTEAFF	TRBV7-9	TRBJ1-1	-	large
TGTGCCAGCAGTCCAACCGGGACAGGGGTTGTTAGCAATCAGCCCCAGCATTTT	CASSPTGTGVVSNQPQHF	TRBV28	TRBJ1-5	TRBD1	few
TGTGCCAGCTCCCAGACAGGGAGTGAGACCCAGTACTTC	CASSQTGSETQYF	TRBV6-4	TRBJ2-5	TRBD1	few
TGTGCCAGCAGCTTACCACTAGCGGGGGGAGAGCAGTTCTTC	CASSLPLAGGEQFF	TRBV11-3	TRBJ2-1	TRBD2	large
TGCGCCAGCAGCTTGTTCGGCGCTGGAAACACCATATATTTT	CASSLFGAGNTIYF	TRBV5-1	TRBJ1-3	-	few
TGTGCCATCAGTGAGGACCGCTATGGCTACACCTTC	CAISEDRYGYTF	TRBV10-3	TRBJ1-2	-	few